These T cell receptor beta chains were read from a single sample in a study of OX40 agonist ivuxolimab in advanced cancers. TCRdb's table, derived via immunoSEQ multiplex PCR, lists solely in-frame clones and lacks some. This sample has tens of thousands of clones, with roughly 84% found just once. The material was CD4+ or CD8+ T cells sorted from blood, obtained in a trial of the OX40 agonist ivuxolimab. These receptors all come from an adult with an advanced solid tumor such as melanoma, head and neck, liver or kidney cancer. Each CDR3 is given with its conserved first and last residue. A D gene is named only where the DNA matches it firmly. Some rows have no size entry. The others give once, few or many, or a class for an expanded clone.

CDR3 protein,CDR3 DNA,J gene,D gene,V gene,clone size
CAISENRLISGANVLTF,TGTGCCATCAGTGAGAACAGGCTAATCTCTGGGGCCAACGTCCTGACTTTC,TRBJ2-6,NA,TRBV10-3,once
CASSPGAATDTQYF,TGCGCCAGCAGTCCAGGGGCCGCCACAGATACGCAGTATTTT,TRBJ2-3,NA,TRBV5-1,NA
CASSLRLAGLTGELFF,TGTGCCAGCAGCTTGAGACTAGCGGGGCTCACCGGGGAGCTGTTTTTT,TRBJ2-2,TRBD2,TRBV27,NA
CASSADFTLHSPYFYGYTF,TGCGCCAGCAGTGCCGACTTTACCTTACACAGCCCGTACTTCTATGGCTACACCTTC,TRBJ1-2,NA,TRBV10-1,NA
CASSLGGGATEAFF,TGTGCCAGCAGCTTGGGAGGGGGCGCGACTGAAGCTTTCTTT,TRBJ1-1,TRBD1,TRBV5-4,NA
CASSQHGTGAGNTIYF,TGCGCCAGCAGCCAACACGGGACAGGGGCTGGAAACACCATATATTTT,TRBJ1-3,TRBD1,TRBV4-3,once
CANHRRNREKLFF,TGTGCCAACCACAGGAGGAATCGAGAAAAACTGTTTTTT,TRBJ1-4,NA,TRBV6-1,NA
CASRGEVAPYEQYF,TGTGCCAGCAGAGGGGAAGTTGCCCCCTACGAGCAGTACTTC,TRBJ2-7,NA,TRBV27,NA
CASSSDRVNQPQHF,TGTGCCAGCAGCTCGGACAGGGTCAATCAGCCCCAGCATTTT,TRBJ1-5,TRBD1,TRBV7-9,once
CASSEALAGAKNIQYF,TGTGCCAGCAGTGAAGCCCTAGCGGGGGCCAAAAACATTCAGTACTTC,TRBJ2-4,TRBD2,TRBV2,NA
CASSSLVGVAQYF,TGTGCCAGCAGCTCACTTGTGGGGGTGGCGCAGTATTTT,TRBJ2-3,NA,TRBV6-5,NA
CASSQENDQPQHF,TGCGCCAGCAGCCAAGAAAATGATCAGCCCCAGCATTTT,TRBJ1-5,NA,TRBV4-1,NA
CASTEQGALYGYTF,TGTGCCAGCACCGAACAGGGGGCTCTTTATGGCTACACCTTC,TRBJ1-2,TRBD1,TRBV28,NA
CASGTYGGRGNEQFF,TGTGCCAGCGGTACGTACGGCGGTCGCGGCAATGAGCAGTTCTTC,TRBJ2-1,NA,TRBV7-3,NA
CASSPRQGTYEQYF,TGTGCCAGCTCACCAAGACAGGGGACCTACGAGCAGTACTTC,TRBJ2-7,TRBD1,TRBV18,NA
CASSLRGISNEQFF,TGTGCCAGCAGCTTACGGGGGATAAGCAATGAGCAGTTCTTC,TRBJ2-1,NA,TRBV11-2,NA
CASSYSGQREAFF,TGTGCCAGCAGTTACTCAGGGCAGCGTGAAGCTTTCTTT,TRBJ1-1,NA,TRBV6-5,NA
CASLTGRDDGYTF,TGTGCCAGCCTCACGGGACGGGACGATGGCTACACCTTC,TRBJ1-2,NA,TRBV2,NA
CASSVGPTDGYGYTF,TGTGCCAGCAGCGTAGGTCCAACAGACGGATATGGCTACACCTTC,TRBJ1-2,NA,TRBV9,NA
CASSLARWALGSPLHF,TGCGCCAGCAGCTTGGCCAGATGGGCCCTTGGGTCACCCCTCCACTTT,TRBJ1-6,NA,TRBV5-1,NA
CASSTKGGTEAFF,TGTGCCAGTAGTACAAAAGGGGGGACTGAAGCTTTCTTT,TRBJ1-1,NA,TRBV19,NA
CASSQGAFLNEKLFF,TGCGCCAGCAGCCAAGGGGCTTTTCTCAATGAAAAACTGTTTTTT,TRBJ1-4,NA,TRBV4-1,once
CASSTAAALSGNTIYF,TGTGCCAGTAGTACCGCGGCGGCTCTCTCTGGAAACACCATATATTTT,TRBJ1-3,NA,TRBV19,few
CASSSGQGLYYGYTF,TGTGCCAGCAGCTCAGGACAGGGGCTATACTATGGCTACACCTTC,TRBJ1-2,TRBD1,TRBV11-2,NA
CASSPLGYSSTDTQYF,TGTGCCAGCAGCCCACTGGGCTACTCTAGCACAGATACGCAGTATTTT,TRBJ2-3,NA,TRBV7-2,once
CASSQEPPGGPYNEQFF,TGCGCCAGCAGCCAAGAACCGCCGGGGGGGCCCTACAATGAGCAGTTCTTC,TRBJ2-1,TRBD2,TRBV4-1,NA
CASSYRQGGTDTQYF,TGTGCCAGCAGCTACCGACAGGGGGGCACAGATACGCAGTATTTT,TRBJ2-3,TRBD1,TRBV7-2,NA
CASSQLGSGNTIYF,TGTGCCAGCAGCCAACTGGGCTCTGGAAACACCATATATTTT,TRBJ1-3,NA,TRBV14,NA
CASSSWGLHSNQPQHF,TGTGCCAGCAGCTCCTGGGGGCTCCATAGCAATCAGCCCCAGCATTTT,TRBJ1-5,NA,TRBV7-2,NA
CASSFPQGGAFF,TGTGCCAGCAGCTTTCCACAGGGGGGAGCTTTCTTT,TRBJ1-1,TRBD1,TRBV7-2,NA
CASSFVQASSGNTIYF,TGTGCCAGCAGCTTTGTTCAGGCTAGCTCTGGAAACACCATATATTTT,TRBJ1-3,NA,TRBV7-2,NA
CASSETGPNSPLHF,TGCGCCAGCAGTGAGACAGGTCCAAATTCACCCCTCCACTTT,TRBJ1-6,NA,TRBV10-1,once
CASSLLQGDNEKLFF,TGCGCCAGCAGCTTGCTACAGGGAGATAATGAAAAACTGTTTTTT,TRBJ1-4,NA,TRBV5-1,NA
CASSPGTVSSYNSPLHF,TGTGCCAGCTCACCCGGGACAGTGAGCTCCTATAATTCACCCCTCCACTTT,TRBJ1-6,TRBD1,TRBV18,NA
CASSYSPGGGTEAFF,TGTGCCAGCAGTTACAGCCCAGGGGGCGGAACTGAAGCTTTCTTT,TRBJ1-1,TRBD1,TRBV6-5,NA
CASSRQANTEAFF,TGTGCCAGCAGCCGACAGGCGAACACTGAAGCTTTCTTT,TRBJ1-1,NA,TRBV7-3,NA
CASSHPTSGDNEQFF,TGTGCCAGCAGCCACCCTACTAGCGGGGACAATGAGCAGTTCTTC,TRBJ2-1,TRBD2,TRBV7-3,NA
CASSLERGEKLFF,TGTGCCAGCAGCTTGGAACGGGGGGAAAAACTGTTTTTT,TRBJ1-4,NA,TRBV5-6,NA
CASSPTSGGLRRGSYNEQFF,TGCGCCAGCAGCCCGACTAGCGGGGGCCTTAGACGGGGCTCCTACAATGAGCAGTTCTTC,TRBJ2-1,TRBD2,TRBV5-1,NA
CASSLGLNDEQYF,TGTGCCAGCAGCTTGGGACTGAATGACGAGCAGTACTTC,TRBJ2-7,NA,TRBV7-9,NA
CASSPDRHNSPLHF,TGTGCCAGCAGCCCCGACAGGCACAATTCACCCCTCCACTTT,TRBJ1-6,NA,TRBV7-2,NA
CASSRRDRDEQYF,TGTGCCAGCAGCCGCCGGGACAGGGACGAGCAGTACTTC,TRBJ2-7,TRBD1,TRBV7-2,few
CASSDQTSRGEQYF,TGTGCCAGCAGCGACCAGACTAGTCGAGGCGAGCAGTACTTC,TRBJ2-7,NA,TRBV7-2,NA
CSVLQGWNTEAFF,TGCAGCGTACTACAGGGTTGGAACACTGAAGCTTTCTTT,TRBJ1-1,NA,TRBV29-1,NA
CASSPYRDNLETQYF,TGTGCCAGCAGCCCCTATCGGGACAACCTAGAGACCCAGTACTTC,TRBJ2-5,NA,TRBV5-4,NA
CASSFSAVNQPQHF,TGTGCCAGCAGCTTTAGTGCTGTAAATCAGCCCCAGCATTTT,TRBJ1-5,NA,TRBV7-2,NA
CASSPPEGIEAFF,TGTGCCAGCTCACCACCGGAGGGAATTGAAGCTTTCTTT,TRBJ1-1,NA,TRBV18,NA
CASSFEGQRGQPQHF,TGTGCCAGCAGTTTTGAGGGACAGCGAGGACAGCCCCAGCATTTT,TRBJ1-5,TRBD1,TRBV6-6,NA
CASSSSGRGGPRGQETQYF,TGCGCCAGCAGCTCCAGCGGGCGGGGGGGCCCAAGGGGCCAAGAGACCCAGTACTTC,TRBJ2-5,TRBD2,TRBV5-1,NA
CASSQRTSGGSTRETQYF,TGTGCCAGCAGCCAAAGGACTAGCGGGGGGTCCACACGAGAGACCCAGTACTTC,TRBJ2-5,TRBD2,TRBV7-2,NA